This section outlines one T cell receptor (beta chain) sequence together with its context. The study ran its PCR with 60 Vbeta and 13 Jbeta primers. The data were produced by immunoSEQ multiplex PCR, yet TCRdb's version contains in-frame clones alone and is incomplete. The repertoire includes about 200,000 clones, around 86% of them detected once, and about 1.2% sits in the top ten. The data are from a study of cytomegalovirus exposure and HLA in healthy donors. The V and J ends lost 7 bases and 5 bases respectively, with 14 bases between them. The CDR3 covers 14 residues. The germline CDR1 and CDR2 sequences are LNHDA and SQIVND (reference sequence).

This chain links TRBV19 with TRBJ2-2; D unresolved. The source material was PBMCs. The TCR sequence derives from a young man in good health and CMV-seronegative. This CDR3 is CASKTSPRTGELFF. The CDR3, as DNA: TGTGCCAGTAAAACCAGCCCTAGGACCGGGGAGCTGTTTTTT.